The present entry profiles one TCR beta chain with its context. This specimen includes other DNA sequences encoding the same CDR3. CD4+ cells underwent separation, giving CD45RA+ naive and CD45RA-negative memory subsets. The V gene lost 4 bases and the J gene lost 6 bases, with 13 bases spanning the gap. Germline V lookup: CDR1 MNHEY, CDR2 SVGAGI. The CDR3 extends over 13 amino acids. The source of the sample is a study of shared clonotypes between healthy human individuals. Turning to the study itself: Three CD4 naive, three CD4 memory, two CD8 naive and one CD8 memory plate were used per donor.

In the authors' methods: There were no quality scores in the junction-only immunoSEQ sequences, so filtering differed. Libraries were prepared by immunoSEQ multiplex PCR; TCRdb keeps only in-frame clonotypes and omits some of them. V and J calls and clone size are given by that table; D and trimming were obtained from the DNA. The repertoire includes about 2.4 million clones, approximately 94% of them detected once, and about 0.13% sits in the top ten. This TCR came from a man in his late teens or twenties in good health. Sample: naive CD4+ T cells sorted from blood. The subset here: CD45RA+ positively selected. This sequence joins TRBV6-5 and TRBJ2-7; possibly TRBD1 or TRBD2 for D (6 bases each). The CDR3 DNA sequence: TGTGCCAGCAGTTCCCTACAGGGAGGCGAGCAGTACTTC. Its translation: CASSSLQGGEQYF.